This TCR beta chain was retrieved from a study of naive and memory T cell subsets. V lost 0 bases to trimming and J lost 6 bases; unmatched junction nucleotides: 7. The CDR3 is made up of 15 amino acids. The germline gives CDR1 SGDLS, CDR2 YYNGEE. Both TRBC1 and TRBC2 were covered by a beta constant-region primer of two equimolar oligonucleotides. Ligated cDNA was amplified by four rounds of PCR with nested alpha and beta constant-region primers and SP2. A single record per CDR3 protein comes from TCRdb applying MiXCR to the UMI-ligation and nested PCR reads. The table has more than 100,000 distinct CDR3 sequences, 35% to 45% seen once.

Sequenced material: central memory CD4+ T cells from blood. The V gene is TRBV9, the J gene TRBJ2-3; TRBD2 aligns across 7 bases. This receptor was obtained from a human donor in good health. CDR3 loop: CASSVVGTNRDTQYF. CDR3 DNA sequence: TGTGCCAGCAGCGTAGTTGGGACTAATCGGGATACGCAGTATTTT.